This T cell receptor (beta chain) was recorded in a study of T cell changes during pregnancy in multiple sclerosis (dated by TCRdb to between 2018 and 2020). Concerning the study at large: In women with multiple sclerosis, the researchers looked at how the T cell repertoire shifted as pregnancy progressed.

A word on this clone: Its antigen target is currently unknown. Per-base quality was not reported, and no clone a single base away is much larger than it.

The library relied on the immunoSEQ multiplex PCR assay. TCRdb limited this immuneACCESS table to in-frame rearrangements with V and J called. A share of clones is missing; checked studies link under half to unresolved V genes, and the rest is unexplained. The sample data list 35,000 to 45,000 clones, and nearly 90% of these were observed just once. Clones ranked in the top ten supply under 0.9% of the sample. This TCR came from a female donor with multiple sclerosis, enrolled in a pregnancy study. The material sequenced was CD4+ T cells from peripheral blood mononuclear cells, taken after pregnancy.

CDR3 protein: CASSLGTGTGTEAFF. Read as DNA, the sequence is TGCGCCAGCAGCTTGGGGACAGGGACCGGAACTGAAGCTTTCTTT. The chain was built from TRBV5-1 and TRBJ1-1, with TRBD1 matching 8 junction bases. CDR1 and CDR2 are drawn from the germline V gene: SGHRS, YFSETQ. Inclusive of the bounding cysteine and phenylalanine, the CDR3 is 15 residues long. Of all the DNA, just the CDR3 is kept, 45 bases in frame from base 1. Trimming leaves V shorter by 0 bases and J shorter by 5 bases, with the junction holding 6 bases beyond the gene matches.